Listed here are 11 T cell receptor beta chains from one sample, sequenced in a study of brain T cells in children with intractable seizures. Assay used: immunoSEQ multiplex PCR; TCRdb lists only in-frame clones, some missing. The sample lists tens of thousands of clones, around nine tenths occurring once. Sequencing was performed on peripheral blood, taken at surgery. The receptors derive from a girl aged 2 to 10 with tuberous sclerosis and intractable seizures.

The sample holds one count of this clone. The gene calls are TRBV10-3 and TRBJ2-1; D not resolved. Per germline, CDR1 ENHRY and CDR2 SYGVKD. V lost 10 bases and J 5 bases, leaving 9 bases between the germline ends. This CDR3 spans 11 amino acids. CDR3 nucleotide sequence: TGTGCCACCGGACGCGACAATGAGCAGTTCTTC. It yields the protein CATGRDNEQFF.

This clone has a single count. This chain links TRBV6-6 with TRBJ2-5, with TRBD1 as a possible D gene (7 bases). Germline assignment: CDR1 MNHNY and CDR2 SVGAGI (reference sequence). The CDR3 extends over 16 amino acids. With 0 bases removed from V and 3 bases from J, the gap between germline ends came to 14 bases. CDR3: CASSYSGRGEKETQYF. As DNA, the CDR3 is TGTGCCAGCAGTTACTCGGGCAGGGGGGAAAAAGAGACCCAGTACTTC.

The chain carries TRBV6-1 and TRBJ1-5; 8 bases line up with TRBD1. The CDR3 contains 15 residues. The junction had 6 bases not matched to a gene; V was cut back by 3 bases and J by 5 bases. Germline CDR1 MNHNS, CDR2 SASEGT. Written as DNA, the CDR3 is TGTGCCAGCAGTGATACGACAGGGGAATATCAGCCCCAGCATTTT. Its protein product is CASSDTTGEYQPQHF.

The gene calls are TRBV6-1 and TRBJ2-7; no clear D gene. This CDR3 comprises 13 residues. Germline V gene sequence: CDR1 MNHNS, CDR2 SASEGT. Trimming stripped 1 base from V and 3 bases from J, with 7 bases between. CDR3 in amino acids: CASSEGQVYEQYV. In nucleotides, the CDR3 is TGTGCCAGCAGTGAAGGCCAGGTCTACGAGCAGTACGTC.

This clone has a single count. The gene calls are TRBV13 and TRBJ1-1, with D possibly matching TRBD1 (5 bases). The germline V gene has CDR1 PRHDT and CDR2 FYEKMQ (reference sequence). The length of the CDR3 is 13 residues. The ends were cut back, 2 bases at V and 3 bases at J, with 7 bases in the middle. CDR3 region: CASSLRDDTEAFF. For the CDR3, the DNA is TGTGCCAGCAGCTTAAGGGACGACACTGAAGCTTTCTTT.

The gene calls are TRBV29-1 and TRBJ1-2; D unclear. The CDR3 loop spans 13 amino acids. Looked up from germline, CDR1 is SQVTM and CDR2 is ANQGSEA. The V end was cut by 4 bases, the J end by 2 bases, with 11 bases between. For the CDR3, the DNA is TGCAGCGTTGTATGGCAGGTCAACTATGGCTACACCTTC. This encodes CSVVWQVNYGYTF. Full variable domain (outside the CDR3, taken from reference TRBV29-1 and TRBJ1-2): SAVISQKPSRDICQRGTSLTIQCQVDSQVTMMFWYRQQPGQSLTLIATANQGSEATYESGFVIDKFPISRPNLTFSTLTVSNMSPEDSSIYLCSVVWQVNYGYTFGSGTRLTVV.

The chain employs TRBV7-7 and TRBJ2-3; D might be TRBD1 (6 bases). This CDR3 contains 15 residues. Trimming pared 1 base from V and 1 base from J, leaving 9 bases between. CDR1 and CDR2 (germline): SSHAT, FNYEAQ (reference sequence). The DNA for the CDR3 is TGTGCCAGCAGCTTAGGGGGACAACGCACAGATACGCAGTATTTT. Protein: CASSLGGQRTDTQYF.

The chain recombines TRBV5-1 with TRBJ1-4, with 7 nucleotides matching TRBD1. CDR1 is SGHRS and CDR2 is YFSETQ in the germline V gene. There are 14 residues in the CDR3. The trim removed 2 bases at V and 4 bases at J, leaving 2 bases unmatched. The chain's CDR3 is CASSLQGNNEKLFF. Written as DNA, the CDR3 is TGCGCCAGCAGCTTACAGGGGAATAATGAAAAACTGTTTTTT.

This sequence joins TRBV7-8 and TRBJ2-7; no firm D call. The V end lost 7 bases, the J end lost 3 bases, and 19 bases lay between the germline ends. The CDR3 has 15 residues. CDR1 and CDR2 (germline): SGHVS, FQNEAQ. The CDR3 sequence is CASNPQSYNGYEQYF. CDR3 bases: TGTGCCAGCAACCCGCAGAGTTACAACGGCTACGAGCAGTACTTC.

The chain couples TRBV29-1 to TRBJ2-2; no firm D call. V gave up 2 bases and J gave up 7 bases, with 11 bases separating them. Germline V CDR1 and CDR2: SQVTM, ANQGSEA. The CDR3 runs 13 residues. The CDR3 spells CSVEPSRNGELFF. The CDR3 region has the DNA TGCAGCGTTGAACCCTCGCGCAACGGGGAGCTGTTTTTT.

The V gene is TRBV15, the J gene TRBJ2-7; the D gene is possibly TRBD1 (5 bases). The germline V gene encodes CDR1 LNHNV and CDR2 YYDKDF (reference sequence). V was pared by 3 bases and J by 1 base, with 16 bases between. The CDR3 sequence is 16 residues long. The CDR3 region is CATSRQQVATSYEQYF. The CDR3 nucleotides read TGTGCCACCAGCAGGCAACAGGTGGCAACATCCTACGAGCAGTACTTC.